A selection of T cell receptor beta chains follows, all from one sample in a study of blood T cell repertoires in COVID-19. TCRdb keeps only in-frame clones here, not all; method: immunoSEQ multiplex PCR. This table has some 140,000 clones, about 79% appearing once. The source material was PBMCs or T cells enriched from blood (not recorded which). The receptors derive from a middle-aged man who had recovered from COVID-19. Each CDR3 is given with its conserved first and last residue. A D gene is named only where the DNA matches it firmly. The size of a clone is reported for some rows only, either as once, few or many, or as a class for expanded clones.

cdr3_aa: CASSATGTGGADTQYF
cdr3_nt: TGTGCCAGCAGCGCGACCGGGACAGGGGGCGCAGATACGCAGTATTTT
clone_size: .
d_call: TRBD1
j_call: TRBJ2-3
v_call: TRBV9

cdr3_aa: CASSLGTGGREKLFF
cdr3_nt: TGCGCCAGCAGCTTGGGGACAGGGGGCCGTGAAAAACTGTTTTTT
clone_size: .
d_call: TRBD1
j_call: TRBJ1-4
v_call: TRBV5-1

cdr3_aa: CASSLGQRNYGYTF
cdr3_nt: TGTGCCAGCAGCCTAGGACAGCGCAACTATGGCTACACCTTC
clone_size: few
d_call: .
j_call: TRBJ1-2
v_call: TRBV5-5

cdr3_aa: CASSSVGAANIQYF
cdr3_nt: TGTGCCAGCAGTTCAGTCGGCGCGGCGAACATTCAGTACTTC
clone_size: .
d_call: .
j_call: TRBJ2-4
v_call: TRBV28

cdr3_aa: CASSIMWGQDSPLHF
cdr3_nt: TGTGCCAGTAGTATTATGTGGGGGCAGGATTCACCCCTCCACTTT
clone_size: many
d_call: .
j_call: TRBJ1-6
v_call: TRBV19

cdr3_aa: CASSYSAGQGGNTIYF
cdr3_nt: TGTGCCAGCAGTTACTCGGCCGGACAGGGGGGAAACACCATATATTTT
clone_size: .
d_call: TRBD1
j_call: TRBJ1-3
v_call: TRBV6-5

cdr3_aa: CASSYQQGSYTEAFF
cdr3_nt: TGTGCCAGCAGTTACCAACAGGGGTCGTACACTGAAGCTTTCTTT
clone_size: .
d_call: TRBD1
j_call: TRBJ1-1
v_call: TRBV6-5

cdr3_aa: CASSLPTSGLDTQYF
cdr3_nt: TGTGCCAGCAGCTTGCCGACTAGCGGGCTCGATACGCAGTATTTT
clone_size: .
d_call: TRBD2
j_call: TRBJ2-3
v_call: TRBV7-3

cdr3_aa: CASTSGTGDYEQYF
cdr3_nt: TGTGCCAGTACATCCGGGACAGGGGACTACGAGCAGTACTTC
clone_size: .
d_call: TRBD1
j_call: TRBJ2-7
v_call: TRBV19

cdr3_aa: CASSPGLAGETQYF
cdr3_nt: TGTGCCAGCAGCCCGGGACTAGCGGGGGAGACCCAGTACTTC
clone_size: few
d_call: TRBD2
j_call: TRBJ2-5
v_call: TRBV7-3

cdr3_aa: CATSDLRQGGNSPLHF
cdr3_nt: TGTGCCACCAGTGATTTGCGACAGGGAGGAAATTCACCCCTCCACTTT
clone_size: .
d_call: TRBD1
j_call: TRBJ1-6
v_call: TRBV24-1

cdr3_aa: CASSEIGEKLFF
cdr3_nt: TGCGCCAGCAGCGAGATCGGGGAAAAACTGTTTTTT
clone_size: .
d_call: .
j_call: TRBJ1-4
v_call: TRBV5-1

cdr3_aa: CASSQDPGLAGGSKQYF
cdr3_nt: TGCGCCAGCAGCCAAGATCCGGGACTAGCGGGGGGCTCTAAGCAGTACTTC
clone_size: .
d_call: TRBD2
j_call: TRBJ2-7
v_call: TRBV4-1

cdr3_aa: CASSISAGLNTGELFF
cdr3_nt: TGTGCCAGTAGTATATCCGCAGGATTGAACACCGGGGAGCTGTTTTTT
clone_size: .
d_call: .
j_call: TRBJ2-2
v_call: TRBV19

cdr3_aa: CASSHIRSYEQYF
cdr3_nt: TGTGCCAGCAGCCACATAAGGAGCTACGAGCAGTACTTC
clone_size: once
d_call: .
j_call: TRBJ2-7
v_call: TRBV3-1/TRBV3-2

cdr3_aa: CARSSRQDPMNTEAFF
cdr3_nt: TGTGCCAGAAGCTCAAGACAGGACCCCATGAACACTGAAGCTTTCTTT
clone_size: once
d_call: .
j_call: TRBJ1-1
v_call: TRBV7-5

cdr3_aa: CASSLLASGATDTQYF
cdr3_nt: TGTGCCAGCAGTTTGTTGGCTAGCGGGGCCACAGATACGCAGTATTTT
clone_size: .
d_call: TRBD2
j_call: TRBJ2-3
v_call: TRBV27

cdr3_aa: CASSLVFSGVSTDTQYF
cdr3_nt: TGTGCCAGCAGCTTAGTTTTTAGCGGGGTCAGCACAGATACGCAGTATTTT
clone_size: .
d_call: TRBD2
j_call: TRBJ2-3
v_call: TRBV7-6

cdr3_aa: CASSESVAGGLSSYEQYF
cdr3_nt: TGCGCCAGCAGTGAGTCGGTAGCGGGGGGTCTAAGCTCCTACGAGCAGTACTTC
clone_size: .
d_call: TRBD2
j_call: TRBJ2-7
v_call: TRBV10-2

cdr3_aa: CASSRLAGEGELFF
cdr3_nt: TGCGCCAGCAGCCGGCTAGCGGGTGAGGGGGAGCTGTTTTTT
clone_size: .
d_call: TRBD2
j_call: TRBJ2-2
v_call: TRBV4-3

cdr3_aa: CASSPGTLYGYTF
cdr3_nt: TGTGCCAGCTCACCCGGGACACTCTATGGCTACACCTTC
clone_size: .
d_call: .
j_call: TRBJ1-2
v_call: TRBV18

cdr3_aa: CASSDRGYQETQYF
cdr3_nt: TGTGCCAGTTCCGACAGGGGGTACCAAGAGACCCAGTACTTC
clone_size: .
d_call: TRBD1
j_call: TRBJ2-5
v_call: TRBV19

cdr3_aa: CASSSGLAVNGELFF
cdr3_nt: TGTGCCAGCAGTTCTGGACTAGCGGTTAACGGGGAGCTGTTTTTT
clone_size: .
d_call: TRBD2
j_call: TRBJ2-2
v_call: TRBV6-5

cdr3_aa: CSASRGGDSPLHF
cdr3_nt: TGCAGTGCTAGTCGGGGAGGGGATTCACCCCTCCACTTT
clone_size: few
d_call: .
j_call: TRBJ1-6
v_call: TRBV20-1

cdr3_aa: CSVVQGGTGELFF
cdr3_nt: TGCAGCGTTGTTCAGGGTGGGACCGGGGAGCTGTTTTTT
clone_size: .
d_call: .
j_call: TRBJ2-2
v_call: TRBV29-1

cdr3_aa: CASSLGGTGGYQPQHF
cdr3_nt: TGTGCCAGCAGCTTAGGTGGGACAGGGGGATACCAGCCCCAGCATTTT
clone_size: .
d_call: TRBD1
j_call: TRBJ1-5
v_call: TRBV7-2

cdr3_aa: CACSRGQNGYEQYF
cdr3_nt: TGTGCCTGTTCGCGCGGACAGAACGGCTACGAGCAGTACTTC
clone_size: few
d_call: .
j_call: TRBJ2-7
v_call: TRBV30

cdr3_aa: CATSDQNTDTQYF
cdr3_nt: TGTGCCACCAGTGATCAAAACACAGATACGCAGTATTTT
clone_size: .
d_call: .
j_call: TRBJ2-3
v_call: TRBV24-1

cdr3_aa: CASIRGSEQYF
cdr3_nt: TGTGCCAGCATCAGGGGTAGCGAGCAGTACTTC
clone_size: .
d_call: .
j_call: TRBJ2-7
v_call: TRBV28

cdr3_aa: CAISGTGLFGYTF
cdr3_nt: TGTGCCATCAGTGGGACAGGGCTATTTGGCTACACCTTC
clone_size: .
d_call: TRBD1
j_call: TRBJ1-2
v_call: TRBV10-3

cdr3_aa: CASNGRAEAFF
cdr3_nt: TGTGCCAGCAACGGTCGGGCTGAAGCTTTCTTT
clone_size: .
d_call: .
j_call: TRBJ1-1
v_call: TRBV28

cdr3_aa: CASSLTGSSYEQYF
cdr3_nt: TGTGCCAGCAGCTTAACCGGGTCGTCCTACGAGCAGTACTTC
clone_size: .
d_call: .
j_call: TRBJ2-7
v_call: TRBV7-3

cdr3_aa: CASSINRDQPQHF
cdr3_nt: TGTGCCAGTAGTATAAACAGGGACCAGCCCCAGCATTTT
clone_size: .
d_call: .
j_call: TRBJ1-5
v_call: TRBV19

cdr3_aa: CAIYTGNGNTIYF
cdr3_nt: TGTGCCATTTATACAGGGAATGGAAACACCATATATTTT
clone_size: .
d_call: .
j_call: TRBJ1-3
v_call: TRBV10-3

cdr3_aa: CASSPKAGTPSYNEQFF
cdr3_nt: TGTGCCAGCTCACCGAAGGCCGGGACACCTTCCTACAATGAGCAGTTCTTC
clone_size: .
d_call: .
j_call: TRBJ2-1
v_call: TRBV18

cdr3_aa: CASSLWGAGELFF
cdr3_nt: TGTGCCAGCAGTTTATGGGGGGCCGGGGAGCTGTTTTTT
clone_size: .
d_call: .
j_call: TRBJ2-2
v_call: TRBV27

cdr3_aa: CATSDPGTGNTDTQYF
cdr3_nt: TGTGCCACCAGTGACCCCGGGACAGGAAACACAGATACGCAGTATTTT
clone_size: .
d_call: TRBD1
j_call: TRBJ2-3
v_call: TRBV24-1

cdr3_aa: CSASLAGGPGDIQYF
cdr3_nt: TGCAGTGCTAGTCTAGCGGGGGGCCCAGGGGACATTCAGTACTTC
clone_size: .
d_call: TRBD2
j_call: TRBJ2-4
v_call: TRBV20-1

cdr3_aa: CASSISGVDTDTQYF
cdr3_nt: TGTGCCAGCAGCATTAGCGGGGTAGACACAGATACGCAGTATTTT
clone_size: .
d_call: TRBD2
j_call: TRBJ2-3
v_call: TRBV7-6

cdr3_aa: CSASIGQGAAEAFF
cdr3_nt: TGCAGTGCTAGTATCGGGCAGGGGGCAGCGGAAGCTTTCTTT
clone_size: .
d_call: TRBD1
j_call: TRBJ1-1
v_call: TRBV20-1

cdr3_aa: CASSPPNRASNTEAFF
cdr3_nt: TGTGCCAGCAGCCCACCGAACAGGGCCTCGAACACTGAAGCTTTCTTT
clone_size: .
d_call: .
j_call: TRBJ1-1
v_call: TRBV3-1/TRBV3-2

cdr3_aa: CASSFGTRLYSPLHF
cdr3_nt: TGTGCCAGCAGCTTTGGGACAAGGCTTTATTCACCCCTCCACTTT
clone_size: .
d_call: .
j_call: TRBJ1-6
v_call: TRBV11-2

cdr3_aa: CASSFQGAGQPQHF
cdr3_nt: TGTGCCAGCAGCTTCCAGGGGGCGGGTCAGCCCCAGCATTTT
clone_size: .
d_call: TRBD1
j_call: TRBJ1-5
v_call: TRBV7-8

cdr3_aa: CASTVGTSSPLHF
cdr3_nt: TGTGCCAGCACCGTCGGGACATCTTCACCCCTCCACTTT
clone_size: .
d_call: .
j_call: TRBJ1-6
v_call: TRBV2

cdr3_aa: CASSEFSGTGGFQETQYF
cdr3_nt: TGTGCCAGCAGTGAATTCTCCGGGACAGGGGGCTTCCAAGAGACCCAGTACTTC
clone_size: .
d_call: TRBD1
j_call: TRBJ2-5
v_call: TRBV25-1

cdr3_aa: CASSLGGPGGYTF
cdr3_nt: TGTGCCAGCAGCTTAGGCGGGCCAGGTGGCTACACCTTC
clone_size: .
d_call: .
j_call: TRBJ1-2
v_call: TRBV5-6